This TCR beta chain is from a study of cytomegalovirus exposure and HLA in healthy donors. CDR1 SGHTA and CDR2 FQGTGA come from the germline V gene. The length of the CDR3 is 15 residues. Trimming took 0 bases from V and 2 from J, leaving 8 bases between them. The study ran its PCR with 60 Vbeta and 13 Jbeta primers. Original analysis: The count from a later analysis was roughly 80 million unique TCR beta chains, around 10 million of them shared. Produced via immunoSEQ multiplex PCR; TCRdb's table is partial and in-frame only. V, J and clone size reflect that table, while D and trimming were determined from the DNA. The sample holds nearly 200,000 clones, 82% seen once. On this clone itself: Its target is unknown.

Notes on the study in general: About 87% or about 30% of the time was how often most TCR beta V segments were productive, according to an earlier analysis. An observed cluster of highly shared sequence variants was recorded as a likely sequencing artifact.

The clonotype was recovered from a boy aged 2 to 10 in good health and CMV-seronegative. The chain uses TRBV7-3 and TRBJ1-3; D is unclear. Sequencing input: PBMCs. CDR3 bases: TGTGCCAGCAGCTTAACTCCGGGAGCTGGAAACACCATATATTTT. Protein sequence: CASSLTPGAGNTIYF.